There are many counts of the clone carrying this T cell receptor (beta chain). Specified time point: before trial treatment. The data derive from a study of low-dose radiotherapy and immunotherapy resistance in tumors. Both a constant-region primer and a V-primer adapter served to amplify TCRs across roughly 22 PCR cycles. MiXCR, applied by TCRdb to the reads, yields one record per CDR3 protein. The sample lists tens of thousands of distinct CDR3 sequences; around 11% were seen once. Germline V gene lookup returns CDR1 MGHRA and CDR2 YSYEKL. The V end lost 4 bases, the J end lost 5 bases, and 8 bases lay between the germline ends. The CDR3 covers 12 residues.

The chain employs TRBV4-1 and TRBJ1-1; no clear D. The receptor was isolated from a female donor with ovarian cancer. Sequencing was performed on PBMCs, taken before treatment. DNA for the CDR3: TGCGCCAGCAGCCCTGAGGGTACTGAAGCTTTCTTT. It encodes CASSPEGTEAFF.